The present entry profiles one TCR beta chain with its context. This clone's antigen is unknown. Per-base quality was not reported, and no clone a single base away is much larger than it. V is pared back by 6 bases and J by 6 bases, with 13 bases lying between the germline termini. According to the germline V gene, CDR1 reads SGHDT and CDR2 reads YYEEEE. The CDR3 holds 13 amino acids from the cysteine to the phenylalanine. This entry keeps only the CDR3 DNA: 39 bases, framed from base 1. TCR CDR3 regions were amplified from genomic DNA by multiplex PCR using the deep immunoSEQ assay. Extracted genomic DNA from each cell subset was spread evenly across all wells of several immunoSEQ 96-well plates, with each plate serving as a replicate. Each replicate PCR for sorted subsets received roughly 200 ng genomic DNA, equal to tens of thousands of T cell genomes. The purified libraries were quantified using a Qubit 3.0 fluorometer, sized with a Bioanalyzer 2100, and then quantified again using the KAPA Library Quantification kit. Every immunoSEQ 96-well plate was sequenced on a separate single-read 150-cycle Illumina NextSeq 550 flow cell. The authors' analysis ran thus. Because the immunoSEQ output included only junctional sequences and no quality scores, the filtering could not be the same as the filtering used for full-length reads. Sequences were annotated with PyIR, a Python wrapper for IgBLAST v1.9, using IMGT germline references to assign V/J genes and CDR3. Any read was removed if the V/J assignment was weak (E-value above 1e-6), the CDR3 was missing, or the read contained stop codons, out-of-frame junctions, or ambiguous translated residues. V3J clonotypes were defined as sequences sharing the same inferred V gene, J gene, and CDR3 amino acid sequence. Percentage overlap between repertoires was calculated by dividing the number of shared unique clonotypes by the size of the smaller repertoire. RTK rarefaction, the Chao1 estimator, and Recon v2.1 estimates of unobserved clonotypes were used to assess repertoire richness. For all TCRbeta clonotypes obtained by the gDNA method from a handful of donors, generation probabilities were computed with OLGA. Entries here come from immuneACCESS through TCRdb and include only in-frame sequences with V and J called. Some clones fail to appear in such tables; in the studies checked, an unresolved V gene covers under half of the shortfall, and the cause of the remainder is unknown. Clone size and V and J calls were adopted from that table, with D and trimming inferred from the DNA. This sample lists over a million clones; around 95% were detected once. The ten largest account for 0.95% to 1.5% of the sample.

These data belong to a study of shared clonotypes between healthy human individuals (dated by TCRdb to 2018 to 2020). Some background on the complete study: A few men and two women, aged 18 to 49 years, made up the cohort. For each donor, three plates each were used for CD4 naive and CD4 memory, two plates were used for CD8 naive, and one plate was used for CD8 memory. To estimate repertoire size and how much clonotypes are shared between individuals, the study performed deep sequencing of blood TCR repertoires from about five healthy adults. To increase sequencing depth and limit assay-specific biases, different laboratories used diverse techniques to prepare libraries and sequence TCR repertoires. Between about 0.85 and 8.9 billion PBMCs per donor were obtained by leukapheresis.

The research as a whole found: Pairwise subsampling led to the expectation that sequencing depth would affect the degree of clonotype sharing among donors. Sampling was restricted to blood, and TCR repertoires in tissues likely differ from the TCR repertoires found in blood. Rarefaction of sorted-subset datasets indicated incomplete sequencing despite the large sequencing depth. Larger estimated clonotype richness was generally found for naive subsets than for memory subsets. Compared with non-shared clonotypes, the clonotypes found in all four sorted-subset donors had higher generation probabilities. About 5% of naive CD4, around 4% of naive CD8, approximately 2% of memory CD4, and more than 0.35% of memory CD8 clonotypes were shared across a few donors. Because the study included only a small number of donors, the genetic and exposure-history diversity represented was limited.

The donors were healthy, HIV-negative adults who had no recently reported acute infections or vaccinations. Only Caucasian adults living in Nashville, Tennessee, USA were represented among the donors. CD4+ T cells were enriched by magnetic negative selection, after which naive cells were positively selected on CD45RA and the negative fraction was taken as the memory subset. Blood was obtained by leukapheresis, after which PBMCs were separated by Ficoll-Histopaque density gradient centrifugation and cryopreserved in liquid nitrogen vapor phase. Analytical flow cytometry was used to check the purity and quantity of every magnetically sorted T cell population. Genomic DNA was isolated from each sorted fraction and quantified by UV absorbance on a Nanodrop 2000c.

The chain couples TRBV5-6 to TRBJ2-1; confidence is insufficient to name the D gene. The sample consisted of naive CD4+ T cells sorted from blood. The cell subset or site label, read with the paper, signifies: CD45RA+ positively selected. The sequence came from a man aged 30 to 45 in good health. CDR3 region: CASTTGYSNEQFF. The DNA sequence follows: TGTGCCAGCACCACCGGGTATTCCAATGAGCAGTTCTTC.